The TCR beta chain under discussion was sequenced for a study of cytomegalovirus exposure and HLA in healthy donors. This clone has just one count. The CDR3 runs to 13 residues. The V gene lost 6 bases and the J gene lost 6 bases, with 15 bases spanning the gap. The germline V gene encodes CDR1 MNHNY and CDR2 SVGAGI (reference sequence). The validation cohort, a group of some 120 subjects, included the donors and was separate from the approximately 700-subject first cohort. Libraries were prepared by immunoSEQ multiplex PCR; TCRdb keeps only in-frame clonotypes and omits some of them. In the table there are around 150,000 clones, 70% to 85% of which are singletons.

The sequenced sample was PBMCs. The receptor's source is a man under 40 in good health and CMV-seropositive. This chain joins TRBV6-6 and TRBJ2-7, with D tentatively TRBD1 (6 bases). The CDR3 DNA follows: TGTGCCAGCAGATGGGGGCGAGATACCGAGCAGTACTTC. It specifies CASRWGRDTEQYF.